This T cell receptor beta chain was obtained from a study of cytomegalovirus exposure and HLA in healthy donors. Concerning this clone: Its antigen is unidentified.

The CDR3 loop spans 19 amino acids. Germline V gives CDR1 SGHAT, CDR2 FQNNGV. V was pared by 3 bases and J by 1 base, with 15 bases of the junction left unmatched. Findings and limits, study-wide: TRBV6-2, TRBV6-3 and some other V segments were excluded as indistinguishable. When a later analysis compared HLA-associated TCR beta chains with equally common others, the HLA-associated chains turned out to be more clonally expanded and to have lower generation probabilities. CMV serostatus stood as the only immune exposure information on hand. Later genetic work tied a missense DCLRE1C variant to beta-chain V and J trimming.

It was with 60 Vbeta and 13 Jbeta primers that the PCR ran. The assay was immunoSEQ multiplex PCR, and TCRdb's table has in-frame clones only and misses some. In the table there are under 100,000 clones, roughly 79% of which are singletons. The source of this sequence is a man younger than 35 in good health and CMV-seropositive. Sequencing used PBMCs. The chain is built from TRBV11-2 and TRBJ2-3; 8 bases align to TRBD2. CDR3: CASSFSGLVRTTRTDTQYF. The DNA of the CDR3 is TGTGCCAGCAGCTTTTCGGGACTAGTTAGGACTACCCGCACAGATACGCAGTATTTT.